These T cell receptor beta chains were read from a single sample in a study of CD4 T cells in lung cancer. Using immunoSEQ multiplex PCR, the repertoire was profiled, and TCRdb retains in-frame clones only, with some absent. The data hold some 9,600 clones, with about three fifths observed a single time. The sequenced material came from normal lung tissue taken away from the tumor. The source is a man between 60 and 75 years old with non-small cell lung cancer. Both conserved end residues are part of each CDR3. The D gene is left open where the match is weak. A clone size is listed for some rows: how often the clone was seen (once, few, many), or a class if it is expanded.

d_gene: TRBD2; j_gene: TRBJ2-1; v_gene: TRBV7-3; abundance: few; CDR3nt: TGTGCCAGCAGCCCCACCGGAGCTAGCGGGAATGAGCAGTTCTTC; CDR3aa: CASSPTGASGNEQFF
d_gene: NA; j_gene: TRBJ1-2; v_gene: TRBV29-1; abundance: medium-sized; CDR3nt: TGCAGCGTTGATGGGGCCTCCTCGGTACCTGGCTACACCTTC; CDR3aa: CSVDGASSVPGYTF
d_gene: TRBD2; j_gene: TRBJ2-3; v_gene: TRBV6-4; abundance: NA; CDR3nt: TGTGCCAGCAGTGAGGGACTAGCGGGAGGCACAGATACGCAGTATTTT; CDR3aa: CASSEGLAGGTDTQYF
d_gene: TRBD1; j_gene: TRBJ1-1; v_gene: TRBV29-1; abundance: NA; CDR3nt: TGCAGCCACCTCAGGGGGCCAGAAGCTTTCTTT; CDR3aa: CSHLRGPEAFF
d_gene: TRBD1; j_gene: TRBJ1-5; v_gene: TRBV10-3; abundance: NA; CDR3nt: TGTGCCATCAGTGAGTCCGGGACAGGGTTGTCCCTTAGCAATCAGCCCCAGCATTTT; CDR3aa: CAISESGTGLSLSNQPQHF
d_gene: TRBD1; j_gene: TRBJ1-5; v_gene: TRBV7-2; abundance: NA; CDR3nt: TGTGCCAGCAGTGAATTTGGACAGGGATTTCCTCAGCCCCAGCATTTT; CDR3aa: CASSEFGQGFPQPQHF
d_gene: TRBD2; j_gene: TRBJ2-2; v_gene: TRBV5-4; abundance: NA; CDR3nt: TGTGCCAGCAGCCGTGGACTAGCGGGACGCACCGGGGAGCTGTTTTTT; CDR3aa: CASSRGLAGRTGELFF
d_gene: TRBD2; j_gene: TRBJ2-1; v_gene: TRBV5-1; abundance: NA; CDR3nt: TGCGCCAGCAACCCCAGCGGGAGGGCGGGCAATGAGCAGTTCTTC; CDR3aa: CASNPSGRAGNEQFF
d_gene: TRBD2; j_gene: TRBJ2-3; v_gene: TRBV7-8; abundance: NA; CDR3nt: TGTGCCAGCAGCTCCGGGGGGGCAAAGGATACGCAGTATTTT; CDR3aa: CASSSGGAKDTQYF
d_gene: NA; j_gene: TRBJ1-3; v_gene: TRBV5-4; abundance: few; CDR3nt: TGTGCCAGCAGCTTGGCAGGATCTCCTGGAAACACCATATATTTT; CDR3aa: CASSLAGSPGNTIYF
d_gene: TRBD2; j_gene: TRBJ2-7; v_gene: TRBV5-1; abundance: few; CDR3nt: TGCGCCAGCAGCCATTCCCCGGGACTAGCGGGGGAGCAGTACTTC; CDR3aa: CASSHSPGLAGEQYF
d_gene: NA; j_gene: TRBJ2-6; v_gene: TRBV19; abundance: NA; CDR3nt: TGTGCCAGTAGTCTTACAGGTCCCTCTGGGGCCAACGTCCTGACTTTC; CDR3aa: CASSLTGPSGANVLTF
d_gene: NA; j_gene: TRBJ2-3; v_gene: TRBV6-1; abundance: NA; CDR3nt: TGTGCCAGCAGTGAAATTCTAGGACAGAGTGGAGATACGCAGTATTTT; CDR3aa: CASSEILGQSGDTQYF
d_gene: NA; j_gene: TRBJ1-3; v_gene: TRBV29-1; abundance: NA; CDR3nt: TGCAGCGTTGACAGGGACTCTGGAAACACCATATATTTT; CDR3aa: CSVDRDSGNTIYF
d_gene: NA; j_gene: TRBJ1-1; v_gene: TRBV25-1; abundance: medium-sized; CDR3nt: TGTGCCAGCAGGGGAGCGAGGACTCCTGAAGCTTTCTTT; CDR3aa: CASRGARTPEAFF
d_gene: TRBD2; j_gene: TRBJ2-5; v_gene: TRBV19; abundance: once; CDR3nt: TGTGCCAGTACCCAGGGAAGTTCGGGAGGAGAGACCCAGTACTTC; CDR3aa: CASTQGSSGGETQYF
d_gene: NA; j_gene: TRBJ2-5; v_gene: TRBV5-6; abundance: NA; CDR3nt: TGTGCCAGCAGCCCCCAGTACGGCGGGTACCAAGAGACCCAGTACTTC; CDR3aa: CASSPQYGGYQETQYF
d_gene: TRBD1; j_gene: TRBJ2-6; v_gene: TRBV5-1; abundance: NA; CDR3nt: TGCGCCAGCAGCTTAAAAGGGACAGCGAGCTCTGGGGCCAACGTCCTGACTTTC; CDR3aa: CASSLKGTASSGANVLTF
d_gene: TRBD2; j_gene: TRBJ2-5; v_gene: TRBV11-2; abundance: NA; CDR3nt: TGTGCCAGCAGCTTCGGACTAGCGGGAGCAGTAGAGACCCAGTACTTC; CDR3aa: CASSFGLAGAVETQYF
d_gene: TRBD1; j_gene: TRBJ1-4; v_gene: TRBV6-5; abundance: NA; CDR3nt: TGTGCCAGCAGAGGGACAGGGGGCGGGAATGAAAAACTGTTTTTT; CDR3aa: CASRGTGGGNEKLFF
d_gene: NA; j_gene: TRBJ1-1; v_gene: TRBV6-1; abundance: NA; CDR3nt: TGTGCCAGCAGTGAAAACTCTCGGGGGGGGAACACTGAAGCTTTCTTT; CDR3aa: CASSENSRGGNTEAFF
d_gene: TRBD2; j_gene: TRBJ2-3; v_gene: TRBV6-5; abundance: NA; CDR3nt: TGTGCCAGCAGTGGGACTAGCGGGAGCGATACGCAGTATTTT; CDR3aa: CASSGTSGSDTQYF
d_gene: TRBD2; j_gene: TRBJ2-1; v_gene: TRBV11-1; abundance: NA; CDR3nt: TGTGCCAGCAGCTTCGAGACTAGCGGCGCTGGCAACAATGAGCAGTTCTTC; CDR3aa: CASSFETSGAGNNEQFF
d_gene: TRBD1; j_gene: TRBJ2-1; v_gene: TRBV2; abundance: NA; CDR3nt: TGTGCCAGCTCATCGACAGGGGTCAATGAGCAGTTCTTC; CDR3aa: CASSSTGVNEQFF
d_gene: TRBD2; j_gene: TRBJ2-1; v_gene: TRBV18; abundance: NA; CDR3nt: TGTGCCAGCTCACCTGCCTTGCGGGAGGTCAATGAGCAGTTCTTC; CDR3aa: CASSPALREVNEQFF
d_gene: NA; j_gene: TRBJ2-1; v_gene: TRBV19; abundance: NA; CDR3nt: TGTGCCAGTAGCAGACTAGTATCCCACTACAATGAGCAGTTCTTC; CDR3aa: CASSRLVSHYNEQFF
d_gene: TRBD1; j_gene: TRBJ2-1; v_gene: TRBV5-1; abundance: NA; CDR3nt: TGCGCCAGCAGCTTGCGGTCGAAGGGACAGGGAAACAATGAGCAGTTCTTC; CDR3aa: CASSLRSKGQGNNEQFF
d_gene: TRBD1; j_gene: TRBJ1-5; v_gene: TRBV4-1; abundance: once; CDR3nt: TGCGCCAGCAGCCAAGATCACAGGGGGCCACCCAATCAGCCCCAGCATTTT; CDR3aa: CASSQDHRGPPNQPQHF
d_gene: NA; j_gene: TRBJ1-4; v_gene: TRBV5-4; abundance: NA; CDR3nt: TGTGCCAGCAGCTTGGGAAGGGCCCGGGGTGAAAAACTGTTTTTT; CDR3aa: CASSLGRARGEKLFF
d_gene: TRBD1; j_gene: TRBJ1-5; v_gene: TRBV7-8; abundance: medium-sized; CDR3nt: TGTGCCAGCACGGGACAGTTAAATCAGCCCCAGCATTTT; CDR3aa: CASTGQLNQPQHF
d_gene: NA; j_gene: TRBJ2-1; v_gene: TRBV15; abundance: NA; CDR3nt: TGTGCCACCAGTTCCCAGGGGGGCAATGAGCAGTTCTTC; CDR3aa: CATSSQGGNEQFF
d_gene: NA; j_gene: TRBJ2-5; v_gene: TRBV5-6; abundance: NA; CDR3nt: TGTGCCAGCAGCTTGGCCTTATACAGGGAACGCGAGACCCAGTACTTC; CDR3aa: CASSLALYRERETQYF